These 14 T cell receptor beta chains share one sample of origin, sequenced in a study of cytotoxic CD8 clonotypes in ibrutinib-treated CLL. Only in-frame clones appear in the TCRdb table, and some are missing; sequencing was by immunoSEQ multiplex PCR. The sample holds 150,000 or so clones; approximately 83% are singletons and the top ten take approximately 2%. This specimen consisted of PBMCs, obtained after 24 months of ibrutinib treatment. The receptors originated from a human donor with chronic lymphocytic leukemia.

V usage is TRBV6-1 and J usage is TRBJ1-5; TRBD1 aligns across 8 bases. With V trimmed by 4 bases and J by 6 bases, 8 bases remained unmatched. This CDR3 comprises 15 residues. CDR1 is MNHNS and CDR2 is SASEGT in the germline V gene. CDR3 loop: CASSAASDRAQPQHF. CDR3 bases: TGTGCCAGCAGTGCCGCCTCGGACAGGGCTCAGCCCCAGCATTTT.

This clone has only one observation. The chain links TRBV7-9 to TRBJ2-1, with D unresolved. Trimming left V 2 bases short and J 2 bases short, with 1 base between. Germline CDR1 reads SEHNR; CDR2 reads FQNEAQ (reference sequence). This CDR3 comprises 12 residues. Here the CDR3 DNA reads TGTGCCAGCAGCTTAACCTACAATGAGCAGTTCTTC. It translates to CASSLTYNEQFF.

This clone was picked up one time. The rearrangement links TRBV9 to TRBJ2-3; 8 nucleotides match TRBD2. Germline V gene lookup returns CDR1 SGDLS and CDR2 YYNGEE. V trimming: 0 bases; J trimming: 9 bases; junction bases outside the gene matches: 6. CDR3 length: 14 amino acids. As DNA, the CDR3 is TGTGCCAGCAGCGTAGACGGGAGGGAGGGAACGCAGTATTTT. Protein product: CASSVDGREGTQYF. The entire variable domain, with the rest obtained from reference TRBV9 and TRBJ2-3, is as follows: DSGVTQTPKHLITATGQRVTLRCSPRSGDLSVYWYQQSLDQGLQFLIQYYNGEERAKGNILERFSAQQFPDLHSELNLSSLELGDSALYFCASSVDGREGTQYFGPGTRLTVL.

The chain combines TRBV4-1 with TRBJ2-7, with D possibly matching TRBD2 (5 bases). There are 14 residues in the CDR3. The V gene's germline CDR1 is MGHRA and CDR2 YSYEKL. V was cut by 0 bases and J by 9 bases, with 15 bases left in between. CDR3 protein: CASSQDEGRAAQYF. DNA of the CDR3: TGCGCCAGCAGCCAAGACGAGGGTAGGGCTGCGCAGTACTTC.

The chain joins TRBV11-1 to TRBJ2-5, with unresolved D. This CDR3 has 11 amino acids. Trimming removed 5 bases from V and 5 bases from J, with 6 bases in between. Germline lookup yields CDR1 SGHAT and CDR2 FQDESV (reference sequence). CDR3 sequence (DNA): TGTGCCAGCAGCCCCGGGGAGACCCAGTACTTC. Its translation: CASSPGETQYF.

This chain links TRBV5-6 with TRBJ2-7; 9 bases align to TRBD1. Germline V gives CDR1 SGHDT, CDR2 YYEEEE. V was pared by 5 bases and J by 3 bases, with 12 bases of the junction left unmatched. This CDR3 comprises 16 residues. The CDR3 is CASSRRDRVLLYEQYF. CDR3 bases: TGTGCCAGCAGTCGCCGGGACAGGGTTCTTCTCTACGAGCAGTACTTC.

This chain's CDR3 is CASSIRTGEVSEAFF. The CDR3 DNA reads TGTGCCAGCAGTATCCGGACAGGGGAAGTTTCTGAAGCTTTCTTT. The genes are TRBV28 and TRBJ1-1; 9 bases fit TRBD1. V lost 5 bases to trimming and J lost 6 bases; unmatched junction nucleotides: 10. This CDR3 region has 15 residues. Germline V CDR1 and CDR2: MDHEN, SYDVKM.

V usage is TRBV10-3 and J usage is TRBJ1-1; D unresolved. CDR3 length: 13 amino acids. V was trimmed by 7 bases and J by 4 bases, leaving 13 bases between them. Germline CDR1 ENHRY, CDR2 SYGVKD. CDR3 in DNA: TGTGCCATCAATTCCCGCGGAAGCACTGAAGCTTTCTTT. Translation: CAINSRGSTEAFF.

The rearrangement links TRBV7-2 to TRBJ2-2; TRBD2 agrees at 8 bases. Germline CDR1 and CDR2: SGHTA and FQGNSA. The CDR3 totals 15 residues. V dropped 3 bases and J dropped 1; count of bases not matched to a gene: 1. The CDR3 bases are TGTGCCAGCAGCTTTACTAGCGGGAACACCGGGGAGCTGTTTTTT. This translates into CASSFTSGNTGELFF.

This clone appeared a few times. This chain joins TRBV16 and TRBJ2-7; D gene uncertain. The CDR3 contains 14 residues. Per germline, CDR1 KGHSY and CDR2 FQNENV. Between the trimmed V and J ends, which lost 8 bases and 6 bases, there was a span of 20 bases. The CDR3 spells CASSPHTERGEQYF. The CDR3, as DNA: TGTGCCAGCTCACCTCATACAGAACGTGGCGAGCAGTACTTC.

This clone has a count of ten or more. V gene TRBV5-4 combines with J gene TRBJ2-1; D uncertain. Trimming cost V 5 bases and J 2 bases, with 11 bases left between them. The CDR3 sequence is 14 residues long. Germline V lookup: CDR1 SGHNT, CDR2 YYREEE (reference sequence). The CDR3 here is CASSGKGTYNEQFF. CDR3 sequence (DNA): TGTGCCAGCAGTGGCAAGGGAACCTACAATGAGCAGTTCTTC.

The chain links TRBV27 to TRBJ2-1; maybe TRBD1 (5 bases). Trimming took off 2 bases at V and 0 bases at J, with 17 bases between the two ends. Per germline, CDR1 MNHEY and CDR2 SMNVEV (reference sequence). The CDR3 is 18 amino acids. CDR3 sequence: CASSLEARGFLSYNEQFF. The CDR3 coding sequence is TGTGCCAGCAGTTTAGAGGCAAGGGGATTTCTCTCCTACAATGAGCAGTTCTTC.

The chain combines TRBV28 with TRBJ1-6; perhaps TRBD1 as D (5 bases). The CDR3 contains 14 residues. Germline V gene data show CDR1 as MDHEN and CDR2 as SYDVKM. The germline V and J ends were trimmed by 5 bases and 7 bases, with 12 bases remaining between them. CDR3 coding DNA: TGTGCCAGCAGTCCGGGGCAGCCCAATTCACCCCTCCACTTT. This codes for CASSPGQPNSPLHF. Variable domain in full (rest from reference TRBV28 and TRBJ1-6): DVKVTQSSRYLVKRTGEKVFLECVQDMDHENMFWYRQDPGLGLRLIYFSYDVKMKEKGDIPEGYSVSREKKERFSLILESASTNQTSMYLCASSPGQPNSPLHFGNGTRLTVT.

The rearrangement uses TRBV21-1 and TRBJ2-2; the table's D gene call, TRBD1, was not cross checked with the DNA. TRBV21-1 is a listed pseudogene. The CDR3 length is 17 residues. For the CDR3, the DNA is TGTGCCAGCAGCGCCCGGGACAGGACCGCGAACACCGGGGAGCTGTTTTTT. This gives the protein CASSARDRTANTGELFF.